This TCR beta chain was captured in a study of CD8+CD57+ T cells in acquired aplastic anemia. The study profiled TCR beta VDJ and CDR3 using genomic DNA as template. TCRdb redid the calling of the reads with MiXCR, one entry per CDR3 protein. The sample records 170,000 or so distinct CDR3 sequences, roughly 65% being singletons. With regard to this clonotype: At one end the junction does not follow the germline gene, possibly because of a read error.

Patients who underwent sequencing had shown CD8+CD57+ cell expansion by flow cytometry. There was no therapy given to any patient before the blood sampling took place. Germline values: CDR1 SSHAT, CDR2 FNYEAQ (reference sequence). This CDR3 comprises 13 residues. The sample was sorted CD4+, CD8+, or CD8+CD57+ T cells (not recorded which) from PBMCs. The sequence was collected from a human donor with aplastic anemia. The rearrangement uses TRBV7-7 and TRBJ1-1; D is unresolved. As DNA, the CDR3 is TGTGCTAGCAGCTCATCAGTGAACACTGAAGCTTTCTTT. This encodes CASSSSVNTEAFF.